This T cell receptor beta chain was identified during a study of blood T cell repertoires in COVID-19. The wider study: PBMCs, B-cell-depleted T cells, or T cells were the source of the cDNA or gDNA that made up the material.

The study drew participants aged about 18 to 89 years from approximately 23 US areas. Recovery among Cohort 3 donors was established by two negative PCRs, clearance, or symptom resolution. Repertoires were generated with immunoSEQ multiplex PCR, while TCRdb's copy carries only in-frame clones and drops some. The data contain around 290,000 clones, around nine tenths of them singletons. CDR3 length: 14 residues. Germline V CDR1 and CDR2: MDHEN, SYDVKM. Deletions cut 5 bases from V and 8 bases from J, with 13 bases between. V usage is TRBV28 and J usage is TRBJ1-6, with D possibly TRBD1 on 5 matching bases. The source is a woman aged 18-29 years who had recovered from COVID-19. Sequencing was done on a sample of PBMCs or T cells enriched from blood (not recorded which). The CDR3 region has the DNA TGTGCCAGCAGTCAGTGGGGGGAAGATTCACCCCTCCACTTT. Protein product: CASSQWGEDSPLHF.